What follows are 28 T cell receptor beta chains derived from one specimen sequenced in a study of high-grade serous ovarian cancer treatment subgroups. This table comes from immunoSEQ multiplex PCR, and its TCRdb copy is limited to in-frame clones, with some not included. Among a few thousand clones, about 80% were seen once, and the ten largest hold roughly 9%. Tumor tissue was taken before any definitive surgery or chemotherapy was given. The sequenced material came from tumor tissue. The receptor source for this set is a human donor with high-grade serous ovarian cancer.

This chain connects TRBV7-2 to TRBJ1-4, with D possibly matching TRBD1 (5 bases). V lost 5 bases, J lost 7 bases, and 14 bases lay in between. Per the germline V gene, CDR1 is SGHTA and CDR2 is FQGNSA. The CDR3 runs to 14 residues. The CDR3 loop reads CASSPTARGEKLFF. CDR3 bases: TGTGCCAGCAGCCCAACGGCAAGGGGTGAAAAACTGTTTTTT.

The gene calls are TRBV5-1 and TRBJ2-1, with TRBD2 identical over 7 bases. The CDR3 spans 14 residues. V shed 7 bases, J shed 8 bases, and the junction held 12 bases outside the gene matches. Germline V gene data show CDR1 as SGHRS and CDR2 as YFSETQ. The CDR3 DNA reads as TGCGCCAGCGAAGATGGGACTATTTTAGATGAGCAGTTCTTC. Its protein is CASEDGTILDEQFF. The full variable domain, with the rest looked up from reference TRBV5-1 and TRBJ2-1, is KAGVTQTPRYLIKTRGQQVTLSCSPISGHRSVSWYQQTPGQGLQFLFEYFSETQRNKGNFPGRFSGRQFSNSRSEMNVSTLELGDSALYLCASEDGTILDEQFFGPGTRLTVL.

The chain recombines TRBV21-1 with TRBJ1-1; the D call in the table, TRBD1, was not verified against the DNA. TRBV21-1 is annotated as a pseudogene. This CDR3 has 16 residues. The CDR3 DNA follows: TGTGCCAGCAGCAAGACAGGGGAGATAATGAACACTGAAGCTTTCTTT. It specifies CASSKTGEIMNTEAFF.

This clone has a single count. The V and J genes are TRBV6-5 and TRBJ1-2; 7 bases are a match to TRBD1. Germline trimming cut 2 bases from V and 5 bases from J; bases unmatched to any gene: 2. CDR1 is MNHEY, CDR2 SVGAGI, per germline. CDR3 length: 13 residues. CDR3 region: CASSYRTGYGYTF. CDR3 nucleotides: TGTGCCAGCAGTTACCGGACAGGATATGGCTACACCTTC.

The V gene is TRBV5-1, the J gene TRBJ2-3; 12 nucleotides agree with TRBD1. CDR1 is SGHRS, CDR2 YFSETQ, per germline. With V trimmed by 4 bases and J by 2 bases, 8 bases remained unmatched. There are 17 residues in the CDR3. This CDR3 reads CASSPRRGQGATDTQYF. The CDR3 coding sequence is TGCGCCAGCAGCCCAAGAAGGGGACAGGGGGCCACAGATACGCAGTATTTT.

J is TRBJ1-1 and V is TRBV7-2; 11 nucleotides line up with TRBD1. The CDR3 loop spans 16 amino acids. V was clipped by 5 bases and J by 0 bases; unmatched bases: 5. Germline V gives CDR1 SGHTA, CDR2 FQGNSA. The CDR3 nucleotides read TGTGCCAGCAGCATGGGGACAGGGGGACTGAACACTGAAGCTTTCTTT. Its protein is CASSMGTGGLNTEAFF. Full variable domain (rest looked up from reference TRBV7-2 and TRBJ1-1): GAGVSQSPSNKVTEKGKDVELRCDPISGHTALYWYRQSLGQGLEFLIYFQGNSAPDKSGLPSDRFSAERTGGSVSTLTIQRTQQEDSAVYLCASSMGTGGLNTEAFFGQGTRLTVV.

The chain employs TRBV7-3 and TRBJ2-3; weak D call: TRBD2 (7 bases). The V end was cut by 2 bases, the J end by 4 bases, with 10 bases between. The CDR3 totals 14 residues. Germline loops: CDR1 SGHTA, CDR2 FQGTGA. The CDR3 nucleotides are TGTGCCAGCAGCTTACTGGGGGGGCCAGATACGCAGTATTTT. Translated, it gives CASSLLGGPDTQYF.

Here the CDR3 DNA reads TGTGCCAGCAGCTTAAACACACCCACCGGGGAGCTGTTTTTT. It translates to CASSLNTPTGELFF. The rearrangement uses TRBV7-6 and TRBJ2-2, with D unclear. Germline V lookup: CDR1 SGHVS, CDR2 FNYEAQ. The V end was cut by 2 bases, the J end by 4 bases, with 8 bases between. The CDR3 has 14 residues.

The rearrangement links TRBV4-3 to TRBJ1-1; D unresolved. The CDR3 consists of 17 residues. Germline V gene lookup returns CDR1 LGHNA and CDR2 YSLEER. Trimming pared 0 bases from V and 3 bases from J, leaving 17 bases between. The CDR3 coding sequence is TGCGCCAGCAGCCAAGAACTTTTTTACCCCGGGGACACTGAAGCTTTCTTT. Its translation is CASSQELFYPGDTEAFF.

The chain uses TRBV11-3 and TRBJ2-7; the D is unclear. The V and J ends lost 2 bases and 5 bases respectively, with 10 bases between them. The CDR3 contains 13 residues. The germline V gene encodes CDR1 SGHNT and CDR2 YENEEA. The CDR3 sequence: CASSLSLADEQYF. CDR3 bases: TGTGCCAGCAGCTTAAGTTTGGCGGACGAGCAGTACTTC.

The chain carries TRBV7-2 and TRBJ2-7; no clear D. This CDR3 is 15 amino acids long. Germline CDR1 SGHTA, CDR2 FQGNSA. Trimming left V 5 bases short and J 3 bases short, with 17 bases between. CDR3 sequence: CASSPVVVPYYEQYF. The CDR3 region has the DNA TGTGCCAGCAGCCCGGTCGTCGTACCGTACTACGAGCAGTACTTC.

This clone was found once. The chain recombines TRBV7-9 with TRBJ2-7; D call uncertain. Germline V CDR1 and CDR2: SEHNR, FQNEAQ (reference sequence). Trimming left V 6 bases short and J 0 bases short, with 9 bases between. This CDR3 spans 13 amino acids. CDR3 bases: TGTGCCAGCAGTGATGTAAGCTCCTACGAGCAGTACTTC. It translates to CASSDVSSYEQYF.

The gene calls are TRBV6-6 and TRBJ1-2, with a weak D call TRBD1 (5 bases). The CDR3 is made up of 12 amino acids. CDR1 and CDR2 (germline): MNHNY, SVGAGI (reference sequence). V dropped 8 bases and J dropped 10 bases, with 17 bases sitting between them. CDR3 in DNA: TGTGCCAGCGGACGTGAGGGGATGGACTACACCTTC. Translation gives CASGREGMDYTF.

The chain is built from TRBV15 and TRBJ2-7, with D unclear. Trimming took 3 bases from V and 7 from J, leaving 13 bases between them. The V gene's germline CDR1 is LNHNV and CDR2 YYDKDF (reference sequence). The CDR3 consists of 13 residues. CDR3 sequence reads: CATSSGAKREQYF. CDR3 in DNA: TGTGCCACCAGCAGCGGCGCGAAGAGGGAGCAGTACTTC.

There are a few counts of this clone. The gene calls are TRBV7-8 and TRBJ1-5; D is unclear. Germline lookup yields CDR1 SGHVS and CDR2 FQNEAQ. The length of the CDR3 is 13 residues. Trimming pared 4 bases from V and 3 bases from J, leaving 7 bases between. The CDR3 is CASSSRTNQPQHF. The DNA for the CDR3 is TGTGCCAGCAGCTCGAGAACCAATCAGCCCCAGCATTTT.

The chain recombines TRBV4-2 with TRBJ2-3; D possibly corresponds to TRBD2 (7 bases). CDR3 length equals 17 residues. Per the germline V gene, CDR1 is LGHNA and CDR2 is YNFKEQ. V gave up 1 base and J gave up 4 bases, with 18 bases separating them. The CDR3 loop reads CASSQARTRGSADTQYF. The DNA for the CDR3 is TGTGCCAGCAGCCAAGCCCGGACTAGGGGGAGCGCAGATACGCAGTATTTT.

V gene TRBV4-2 combines with J gene TRBJ2-3; D is undetermined. Germline CDR1 reads LGHNA; CDR2 reads YNFKEQ. Between the trimmed V and J ends, which lost 1 base and 2 bases, there was a span of 7 bases. This CDR3 contains 14 residues. CDR3 in DNA: TGTGCCAGCAGCCAAGTCCTGGACACAGATACGCAGTATTTT. Protein sequence: CASSQVLDTDTQYF.

The chain carries TRBV11-2 and TRBJ2-5; a possible D gene is TRBD1 (6 bases). The CDR3 consists of 17 residues. Trimming pared 0 bases from V and 2 bases from J, leaving 16 bases between. Looked up from germline, CDR1 is SGHAT and CDR2 is FQNNGV. The CDR3: CASSLEMTGWAQETQYF. The CDR3 bases are TGTGCCAGCAGCTTAGAAATGACAGGATGGGCGCAAGAGACCCAGTACTTC.

This chain joins TRBV5-1 and TRBJ2-7; D is possibly TRBD1 (5 bases). CDR1 is SGHRS and CDR2 is YFSETQ in the germline V gene. Trimming removed 2 bases from V and 0 bases from J, with 6 bases in between. The CDR3 covers 13 residues. CDR3 region: CASSFQGSYEQYF. The CDR3 DNA reads as TGCGCCAGCAGCTTCCAGGGCTCCTACGAGCAGTACTTC.

The gene calls are TRBV4-1 and TRBJ1-5, with a tentative D call TRBD1 (5 bases). Germline CDR1 MGHRA, CDR2 YSYEKL. This CDR3 has 14 residues. Trimming pared 4 bases from V and 2 bases from J, leaving 9 bases between. CDR3 DNA: TGCGCCAGCAGCCCTCAGGGCGGCAATCAGCCCCAGCATTTT. This translates into CASSPQGGNQPQHF.

V usage is TRBV4-2 and J usage is TRBJ2-1, with TRBD2 matching over 10 bases. Germline CDR1 reads LGHNA; CDR2 reads YNFKEQ. The CDR3 spans 17 residues. V was clipped by 3 bases and J by 1 base; unmatched bases: 6. CDR3 sequence reads: CASSHPLAGESYNEQFF. Here the CDR3 DNA reads TGTGCCAGCAGCCACCCTCTAGCGGGGGAGTCCTACAATGAGCAGTTCTTC.

The chain has TRBV7-2 and TRBJ1-5, with 11 positions matching TRBD1. Looked up from germline, CDR1 is SGHTA and CDR2 is FQGNSA. The V gene end was trimmed by 4 bases and the J gene end by 6 bases; junction bases not matched to a gene: 2. The CDR3 is 14 amino acids. CDR3 DNA sequence: TGTGCCAGCAGCTACGGACAGGGGGCTCAGCCCCAGCATTTT. This codes for CASSYGQGAQPQHF.

This clone was seen a handful of times. The J gene is TRBJ2-7, the V gene TRBV4-2; D is undetermined. This CDR3 contains 14 residues. CDR1 and CDR2 (germline): LGHNA, YNFKEQ. V lost 0 bases, J lost 0 bases, and 6 bases lay in between. Here the CDR3 DNA reads TGTGCCAGCAGCCAAGATTTCCCCTCCTACGAGCAGTACTTC. Amino acids: CASSQDFPSYEQYF.

The chain is built from TRBV2 and TRBJ2-3; unclear D gene. CDR3 length: 13 residues. Germline V gives CDR1 SNHLY, CDR2 FYNNEI. Deletions cut 6 bases from V and 3 bases from J, with 10 bases between. CDR3 nucleotide sequence: TGTGCCAGCAGCCTTGACCCGACAGATACGCAGTATTTT. It encodes CASSLDPTDTQYF.

V and J are TRBV7-2 and TRBJ2-7, with unresolved D. The germline V and J ends were trimmed by 1 base and 6 bases, with 16 bases remaining between them. Germline CDR1 and CDR2: SGHTA and FQGNSA. The CDR3 is 15 amino acids. CDR3 bases: TGTGCCAGCAGCTTAGAGGGCGTAACAAGGCGCGAGCAGTACTTC. It codes for CASSLEGVTRREQYF. Full variable domain (outside the CDR3, taken from reference TRBV7-2 and TRBJ2-7): GAGVSQSPSNKVTEKGKDVELRCDPISGHTALYWYRQSLGQGLEFLIYFQGNSAPDKSGLPSDRFSAERTGGSVSTLTIQRTQQEDSAVYLCASSLEGVTRREQYFGPGTRLTVT.

The count of this clone is one. The V and J genes are TRBV11-2 and TRBJ2-3; 8 bases agree with TRBD2. V lost 0 bases to trimming and J lost 3 bases; unmatched junction nucleotides: 2. The CDR3 contains 15 residues. Germline CDR1 is SGHAT and CDR2 is FQNNGV. CDR3 in amino acids: CASSLEGLGTDTQYF. Written as DNA, the CDR3 is TGTGCCAGCAGCTTAGAGGGACTAGGGACAGATACGCAGTATTTT.

This clone has only a few counts. The chain couples TRBV19 to TRBJ1-5; no clear D. CDR3 size: 17 residues. The germline CDR1 and CDR2 sequences are LNHDA and SQIVND (reference sequence). V dropped 5 bases and J dropped 0 bases, with 17 bases sitting between them. The CDR3 protein is CASSGKLGWDSNQPQHF. In DNA form, the CDR3 reads TGTGCCAGTAGTGGGAAGCTGGGCTGGGATAGCAATCAGCCCCAGCATTTT.

The chain couples TRBV19 to TRBJ1-3; D is unclear. V was pared by 7 bases and J by 4 bases, with 11 bases between. Germline V gene data show CDR1 as LNHDA and CDR2 as SQIVND (reference sequence). The CDR3 sequence is 13 residues long. CDR3 sequence reads: CASKRKTGNTIYF. The CDR3 coding sequence is TGTGCCAGTAAACGTAAAACCGGAAACACCATATATTTT.